The 10 T cell receptor beta chains below were found in one sample sequenced in a study of shared clonotypes between healthy human individuals. Assay: immunoSEQ multiplex PCR; the TCRdb copy retains only in-frame clones and omits some. The repertoire has 1 million to 1.2 million clones, about 72% of them found once; the top ten carry roughly 0.82%. The sample comprised memory CD4+ T cells from PBMCs. Subset given: CD45RA-negative fraction. These receptors originate from a young man in good health. Some clones in this sample may be carry-over from other donors' samples.

The chain recombines TRBV6-1 with TRBJ2-5, with D perhaps TRBD1 (6 bases). The germline gives CDR1 MNHNS, CDR2 SASEGT. This CDR3 has 13 amino acids. V was trimmed by 5 bases and J by 5 bases, leaving 12 bases between them. The CDR3 is CASSLGGLETQYF. As DNA, the CDR3 is TGTGCCAGCAGTTTAGGGGGTTTGGAGACCCAGTACTTC.

In the case of this clone: The junction departs from the called germline gene at one end, perhaps through a read error. The CDR3 loop is CASSQNLQGERLFF. The CDR3, as DNA: TGTGCCAGCAGCCAAAACCTACAGGGGGAAAGACTGTTTTTT. The chain carries TRBV14 and TRBJ1-4; the match to TRBD1 covers 8 bases. CDR3 length equals 14 residues. Germline CDR1 reads SGHDN; CDR2 reads FVKESK.

The chain carries TRBV7-9 and TRBJ1-3; 8 bases are a match to TRBD1. Germline V lookup: CDR1 SEHNR, CDR2 FQNEAQ (reference sequence). V dropped 10 bases and J dropped 2; count of bases not matched to a gene: 13. The CDR3 covers 16 residues. The CDR3, as DNA: TGTGCCACCGACGACAGGGGAAAAATACCTGGAAACACCATATATTTT. It translates to CATDDRGKIPGNTIYF.

This chain connects TRBV27 to TRBJ2-1; the D is unclear. The CDR3 loop spans 15 amino acids. Deletions cut 3 bases from V and 0 bases from J, with 9 bases between. CDR1 is MNHEY, CDR2 SMNVEV, per germline (reference sequence). The CDR3 bases are TGTGCCAGCAGTTTCGGTAGAAGCTCCTACAATGAGCAGTTCTTC. This translates into CASSFGRSSYNEQFF.

The V gene is TRBV9, the J gene TRBJ1-4; D gene ambiguous. Trimming stripped 3 bases from V and 3 bases from J, with 9 bases between. The CDR3 is 14 amino acids. Germline V CDR1 and CDR2: SGDLS, YYNGEE. The CDR3 sequence is CASSAGSANEKLFF. The CDR3, as DNA: TGTGCCAGCAGCGCCGGGTCGGCTAATGAAAAACTGTTTTTT.

This clone was recorded many times. Additional DNA sequences in this sample encode the identical CDR3. The chain combines TRBV10-3 with TRBJ1-2; D remains unclear. Germline V gene sequence: CDR1 ENHRY, CDR2 SYGVKD. The CDR3 runs to 13 residues. V gave up 0 bases and J gave up 5 bases, with 7 bases separating them. CDR3 residues: CAISESREYGYTF. DNA of the CDR3: TGTGCCATCAGTGAGTCGAGAGAATATGGCTACACCTTC.

The V gene is TRBV11-2, the J gene TRBJ1-5, with TRBD1 matching 9 bases. Germline V gene sequence: CDR1 SGHAT, CDR2 FQNNGV. This CDR3 region has 17 residues. V was pared by 10 bases and J by 2 bases, with 15 bases of the junction left unmatched. The CDR3 DNA reads as TGTGCCACCAACCGGGACAGGGCCCCCATTGGCAATCAGCCCCAGCATTTT. Translating gives CATNRDRAPIGNQPQHF.

The J gene is TRBJ1-3, the V gene TRBV28; D is possibly TRBD1 (5 bases). The ends were cut back, 7 bases at V and 1 base at J, with 20 bases in the middle. Germline V gene data show CDR1 as MDHEN and CDR2 as SYDVKM. The CDR3 has 17 amino acids. The CDR3 DNA sequence: TGTGCCAGCATCCCCCGTGCTAGGGGCCAATCTGGAAACACCATATATTTT. Encoded protein: CASIPRARGQSGNTIYF.

Of note for this clone: A much larger clone is a single base away; this may be a read error. The chain is built from TRBV7-9 and TRBJ1-2; D perhaps matches TRBD1 (5 bases). This CDR3 spans 13 amino acids. Germline lookup yields CDR1 SEHNR and CDR2 FQNEAQ (reference sequence). Trimming took off 2 bases at V and 2 bases at J, with 6 bases between the two ends. CDR3 DNA: TGTGCCAGCAGCTTACGGGACAACTATGGCTACACCTTC. This gives the protein CASSLRDNYGYTF.

V and J are TRBV19 and TRBJ1-5, with no clear D. The CDR3 is 14 amino acids. Between the trimmed V and J ends, which lost 4 bases and 6 bases, there was a span of 13 bases. Germline V gives CDR1 LNHDA, CDR2 SQIVND (reference sequence). In DNA form, the CDR3 reads TGTGCCAGTAGTACGACCGTGACCGGTCAGCCCCAGCATTTT. This gives the protein CASSTTVTGQPQHF.